This T cell receptor (beta chain) appears in the sequencing data of a study of blood T cell repertoires in COVID-19. Study details: The cDNA or gDNA used as material had been derived from T cells, B-cell-depleted T cells, or PBMCs.

The V gene's germline CDR1 is MGHRA and CDR2 YSYEKL. The trim removed 2 bases at V and 1 base at J, leaving 19 bases unmatched. The length of the CDR3 is 21 residues. In the authors' methods: Reference gene primer amplification yielded estimated nucleated cell counts. Sequencing used immunoSEQ multiplex PCR; TCRdb keeps in-frame clones, though not all of them. V and J calls plus clone size are reproduced from that table; the DNA served to infer D and trimming. The top ten clones hold approximately 12% of a sample with around 200,000 clones, 65% to 80% of them seen once. The V call is TRBV4-1, the J call TRBJ2-4, with 8 bases matching TRBD2. This clonotype was sampled from a man aged 50-60 years who had recovered from COVID-19. Sequencing was performed on peripheral blood. Here the CDR3 reads CASSQNQAGGGQRFAKNIQYF. CDR3 bases: TGCGCCAGCAGCCAAAACCAGGCGGGGGGCGGACAGCGGTTTGCCAAAAACATTCAGTACTTC.